The 9 T cell receptor beta chains below come from one sample, sequenced in a study of response to subunit inactivated influenza vaccine. In TCRdb, the RT-PCR reads were re-called with MiXCR into one record per CDR3 protein. The sample holds hundreds of thousands of distinct CDR3 sequences, roughly 15% seen once. The starting material was PBMCs from blood, obtained 14 to 15 days before vaccination. Receptor source: a man in his fifties or sixties who received an inactivated influenza vaccine.

The chain combines TRBV20-1 with TRBJ1-2; D unresolved. The ends were cut back, 6 bases at V and 0 bases at J, with 8 bases in the middle. Germline CDR1 is DFQATT and CDR2 is SNEGSKA (reference sequence). The CDR3 contains 12 residues. The CDR3 spells CSAISANYGYTF. The CDR3 DNA reads as TGCAGTGCAATCAGTGCTAACTATGGCTACACCTTC.

The V gene is TRBV5-1, the J gene TRBJ2-7, with 9 bases that match TRBD2. V shed 4 bases and J 4 bases; nucleotides not matched to a gene: 9. Germline V CDR1 and CDR2: SGHRS, YFSETQ. The CDR3 runs 15 residues. The CDR3 DNA sequence: TGCGCCAGCAGCCGATTGAGCGGGGGGAATTACGAGCAGTACTTC. As protein: CASSRLSGGNYEQYF. Combining the CDR3 with reference TRBV5-1 and TRBJ2-7 gives the whole variable domain KAGVTQTPRYLIKTRGQQVTLSCSPISGHRSVSWYQQTPGQGLQFLFEYFSETQRNKGNFPGRFSGRQFSNSRSEMNVSTLELGDSALYLCASSRLSGGNYEQYFGPGTRLTVT.

In its sample, this clonotype was seen a few times. This chain connects TRBV11-2 to TRBJ2-1; 13 bases agree with TRBD2. Germline trimming cut 0 bases from V and 0 bases from J; bases unmatched to any gene: 5. CDR1 SGHAT and CDR2 FQNNGV come from the germline V gene. The CDR3 runs to 19 residues. DNA for the CDR3: TGTGCCAGCAGCTTAGACGGGACTAGCGGGATGAGCTCCTACAATGAGCAGTTCTTC. Translating gives CASSLDGTSGMSSYNEQFF.

This chain joins TRBV11-2 and TRBJ2-3, with 16 nucleotides matching TRBD2. CDR1 is SGHAT, CDR2 FQNNGV, per germline. This CDR3 spans 20 amino acids. Losses at the gene ends were 4 bases for V and 4 bases for J; bases not matched to a gene: 14. CDR3 bases: TGTGCCAGCAGCTACCTACCGGGACTAGCGGGGGGGGAGAAGGCAGATACGCAGTATTTT. Translated: CASSYLPGLAGGEKADTQYF.

CDR3 amino acids: CSAREGAGPSYNEQFF. In DNA form, the CDR3 reads TGCAGTGCTAGAGAAGGTGCAGGTCCTTCCTACAATGAGCAGTTCTTC. V is TRBV20-1 and J is TRBJ2-1; D unresolved. The length of the CDR3 is 16 residues. The germline CDR1 and CDR2 sequences are DFQATT and SNEGSKA (reference sequence). The V end lost 0 bases, the J end lost 1 base, and 13 bases lay between the germline ends.

The chain has TRBV20-1 and TRBJ2-3; TRBD1 might be the D (5 bases). The V end lost 5 bases, the J end lost 2 bases, and 11 bases lay between the germline ends. The V gene's germline CDR1 is DFQATT and CDR2 SNEGSKA (reference sequence). CDR3 size: 13 residues. In DNA form, the CDR3 reads TGCAGTGCTCGAAAGACAGTCACAGATACGCAGTATTTT. Translating it yields CSARKTVTDTQYF.

The rearrangement uses TRBV10-3 and TRBJ1-2; a weak D match, TRBD1 (5 bases). This CDR3 region has 13 residues. CDR1 is ENHRY and CDR2 is SYGVKD in the germline V gene. Trimming removed 4 bases at V and 5 bases at J, with 11 bases between. In DNA form, the CDR3 reads TGTGCCATCAGTGTAGAGCCAGGGTATGGCTACACCTTC. Protein sequence: CAISVEPGYGYTF.

The V and J genes are TRBV28 and TRBJ1-5; maybe TRBD1 (6 bases). The CDR3 extends over 13 amino acids. V was pared by 3 bases and J by 7 bases, with 10 bases between. Germline CDR1 MDHEN, CDR2 SYDVKM. The CDR3 spells CASSLQGPQPQHF. DNA of the CDR3: TGTGCCAGCAGTTTGCAGGGGCCACAGCCCCAGCATTTT.

This rearrangement joins TRBV20-1 to TRBJ2-2; no firm D call. V was pared by 3 bases and J by 3 bases, with 11 bases between. The CDR3 has 14 residues. Germline V gives CDR1 DFQATT, CDR2 SNEGSKA (reference sequence). CDR3 region: CSARPPSDTGELFF. The CDR3 DNA sequence: TGCAGTGCTAGGCCCCCAAGCGACACCGGGGAGCTGTTTTTT.